This passage covers 10 T cell receptor beta chains from one sample sequenced in a study of early T cells in non-severe SARS-CoV-2 infection. TCRdb re-analysed the 5' RACE reads in MiXCR, keeping a single row per CDR3 protein. The repertoire has roughly 50,000 distinct CDR3 sequences, 5.6% of them found once; the top ten carry roughly 4.7%. The material sequenced was whole blood. The receptors stem from an adult who was a healthcare worker with PCR-confirmed SARS-CoV-2 infection or an uninfected control (not recorded which).

This clonotype is judged medium-sized. This chain joins TRBV20-1 and TRBJ2-5; the match to TRBD2 covers 12 bases. Germline CDR1 is DFQATT and CDR2 is SNEGSKA (reference sequence). The CDR3 totals 15 residues. After removal of 5 bases from V and 4 bases from J, the junction contained 8 bases not matched to a gene. The CDR3 is CSARRLAGEIETQYF. DNA of the CDR3: TGCAGTGCTCGAAGACTAGCGGGGGAGATAGAGACCCAGTACTTC.

In its sample, this clonotype was seen a few times. This rearrangement joins TRBV6-1 to TRBJ2-1; a possible D gene is TRBD2 (6 bases). Looked up from germline, CDR1 is MNHNS and CDR2 is SASEGT. V lost 2 bases to trimming and J lost 0 bases, with 11 bases between them. The CDR3 consists of 16 residues. The CDR3 DNA reads TGTGCCAGCAGTGAAATCGGGGGAAGCTCCTACAATGAGCAGTTCTTC. Translation gives CASSEIGGSSYNEQFF.

This clonotype was seen a few times. V is TRBV5-1 and J is TRBJ1-1, with no clear D. The CDR3 runs 14 residues. The germline gives CDR1 SGHRS, CDR2 YFSETQ. V was pared by 0 bases and J by 8 bases, with 14 bases between. This chain's CDR3 is CASSLEEASREAFF. CDR3 in DNA: TGCGCCAGCAGCTTGGAGGAGGCTTCGCGAGAAGCTTTCTTT.

The rearrangement joins TRBV24-1 to TRBJ2-3; no definite D call. Trimming took 3 bases from V and 3 from J, leaving 6 bases between them. Germline values: CDR1 KGHDR, CDR2 SFDVKD. The CDR3 runs 13 residues. The CDR3 DNA sequence: TGTGCCACCAGTGATCAACTTACAGATACGCAGTATTTT. It codes for CATSDQLTDTQYF.

At least ten counts were recorded for this clonotype. The chain couples TRBV4-1 to TRBJ1-5; D is ambiguous. This CDR3 has 17 amino acids. Between the trimmed V and J ends, which lost 0 bases and 3 bases, there was a span of 15 bases. CDR1 is MGHRA and CDR2 is YSYEKL in the germline V gene. The CDR3 protein is CASSQDPGSELNQPQHF. CDR3 nucleotide sequence: TGCGCCAGCAGCCAAGATCCGGGGTCAGAGCTCAATCAGCCCCAGCATTTT.

This clonotype came up many times. The chain carries TRBV7-2 and TRBJ2-3; unclear D gene. Germline lookup yields CDR1 SGHTA and CDR2 FQGNSA. V was pared by 5 bases and J by 3 bases, with 18 bases between. This CDR3 contains 16 residues. CDR3 DNA sequence: TGTGCCAGCAGCCCAACCACGGGCCTAATTACAGATACGCAGTATTTT. It codes for CASSPTTGLITDTQYF.

This clonotype showed up many times. The V call is TRBV27, the J call TRBJ2-1; tentatively, D is TRBD2 (6 bases). The ends were cut back, 8 bases at V and 7 bases at J, with 21 bases in the middle. Germline lookup yields CDR1 MNHEY and CDR2 SMNVEV (reference sequence). This CDR3 is built from 15 residues. The CDR3 DNA sequence: TGTGCCAGCCGAGTTTCCGGGACTCCTGAGAATGAGCAGTTCTTC. Encoded protein: CASRVSGTPENEQFF.

This clonotype turned up a few times. The chain employs TRBV5-1 and TRBJ2-1; D is ambiguous. Trimming took 4 bases from V and 9 from J, leaving 14 bases between them. The length of the CDR3 is 13 residues. CDR1 SGHRS and CDR2 YFSETQ come from the germline V gene. CDR3 sequence: CASSPAALVEQFF. The CDR3 DNA follows: TGCGCCAGCAGCCCGGCAGCTTTAGTTGAGCAGTTCTTC.

This clonotype was observed many times. The rearrangement links TRBV4-1 to TRBJ2-7; 10 nucleotides match TRBD2. CDR1 MGHRA and CDR2 YSYEKL come from the germline V gene. The CDR3 spans 15 residues. Trimming at V came to 2 bases and at J to 4 bases, leaving 5 bases not matched to a gene. CDR3 coding DNA: TGCGCCAGCAGCCAACCAACTAGCGGGACATACGAGCAGTACTTC. Translated: CASSQPTSGTYEQYF.

This clonotype was counted at least ten times. The CDR3 DNA sequence: TGCGCCAGCAGCCAAGATTCGGGGGCGCGGGGTCAAACCTACGAGCAGTACTTC. Protein: CASSQDSGARGQTYEQYF. V gene TRBV4-1 combines with J gene TRBJ2-7; possibly TRBD1 or TRBD2 for D (6 bases each). Trimming took off 0 bases at V and 2 bases at J, with 20 bases between the two ends. CDR1 is MGHRA and CDR2 is YSYEKL in the germline V gene. This CDR3 contains 18 residues.